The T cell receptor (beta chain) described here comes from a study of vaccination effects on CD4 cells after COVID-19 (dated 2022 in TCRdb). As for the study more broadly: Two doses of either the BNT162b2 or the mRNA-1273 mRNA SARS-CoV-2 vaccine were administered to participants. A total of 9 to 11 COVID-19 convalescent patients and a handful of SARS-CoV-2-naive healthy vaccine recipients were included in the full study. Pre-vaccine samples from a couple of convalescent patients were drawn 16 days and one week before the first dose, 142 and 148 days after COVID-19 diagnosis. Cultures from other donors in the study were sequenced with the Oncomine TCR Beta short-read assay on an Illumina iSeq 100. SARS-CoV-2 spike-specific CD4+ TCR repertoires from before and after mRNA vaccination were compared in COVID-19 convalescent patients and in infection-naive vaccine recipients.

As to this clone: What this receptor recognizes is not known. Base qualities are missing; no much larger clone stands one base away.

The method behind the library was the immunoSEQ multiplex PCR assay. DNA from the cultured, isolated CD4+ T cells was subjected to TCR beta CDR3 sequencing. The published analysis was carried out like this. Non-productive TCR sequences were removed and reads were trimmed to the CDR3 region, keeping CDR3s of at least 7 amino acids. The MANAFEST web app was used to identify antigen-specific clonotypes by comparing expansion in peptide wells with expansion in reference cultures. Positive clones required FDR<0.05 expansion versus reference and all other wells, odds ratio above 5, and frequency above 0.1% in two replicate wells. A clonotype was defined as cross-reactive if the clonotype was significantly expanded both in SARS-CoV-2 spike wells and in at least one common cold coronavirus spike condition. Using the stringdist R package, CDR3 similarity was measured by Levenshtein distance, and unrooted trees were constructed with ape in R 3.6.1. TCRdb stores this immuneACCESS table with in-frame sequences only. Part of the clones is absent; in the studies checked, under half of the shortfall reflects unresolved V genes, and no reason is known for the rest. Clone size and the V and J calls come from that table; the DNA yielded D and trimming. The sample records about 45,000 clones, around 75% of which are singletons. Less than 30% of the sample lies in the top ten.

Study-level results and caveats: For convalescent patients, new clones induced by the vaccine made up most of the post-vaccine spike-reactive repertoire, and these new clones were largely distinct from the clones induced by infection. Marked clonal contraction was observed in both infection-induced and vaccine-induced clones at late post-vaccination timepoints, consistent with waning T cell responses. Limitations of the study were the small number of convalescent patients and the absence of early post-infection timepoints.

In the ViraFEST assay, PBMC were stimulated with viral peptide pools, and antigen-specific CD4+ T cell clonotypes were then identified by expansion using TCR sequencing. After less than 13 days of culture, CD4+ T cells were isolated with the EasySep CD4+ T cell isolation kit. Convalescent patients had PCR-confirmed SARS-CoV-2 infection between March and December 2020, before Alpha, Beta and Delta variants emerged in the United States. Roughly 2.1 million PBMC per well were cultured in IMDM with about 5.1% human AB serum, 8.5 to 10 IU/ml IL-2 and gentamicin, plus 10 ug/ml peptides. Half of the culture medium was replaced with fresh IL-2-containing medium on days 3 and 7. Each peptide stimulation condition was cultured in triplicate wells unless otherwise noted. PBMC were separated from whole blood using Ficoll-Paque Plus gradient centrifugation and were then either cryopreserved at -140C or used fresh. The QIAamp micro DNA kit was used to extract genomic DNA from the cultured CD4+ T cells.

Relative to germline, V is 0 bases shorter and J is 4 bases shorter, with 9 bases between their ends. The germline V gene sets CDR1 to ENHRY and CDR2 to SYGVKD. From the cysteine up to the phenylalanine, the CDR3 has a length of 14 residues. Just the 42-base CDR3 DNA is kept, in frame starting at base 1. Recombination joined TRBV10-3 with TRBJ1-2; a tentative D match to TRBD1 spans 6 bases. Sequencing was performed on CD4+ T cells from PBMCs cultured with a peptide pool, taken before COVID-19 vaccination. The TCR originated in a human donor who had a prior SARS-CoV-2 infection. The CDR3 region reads CAISESGASYGYTF. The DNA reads TGTGCCATCAGTGAGTCGGGGGCTTCCTATGGCTACACCTTC.